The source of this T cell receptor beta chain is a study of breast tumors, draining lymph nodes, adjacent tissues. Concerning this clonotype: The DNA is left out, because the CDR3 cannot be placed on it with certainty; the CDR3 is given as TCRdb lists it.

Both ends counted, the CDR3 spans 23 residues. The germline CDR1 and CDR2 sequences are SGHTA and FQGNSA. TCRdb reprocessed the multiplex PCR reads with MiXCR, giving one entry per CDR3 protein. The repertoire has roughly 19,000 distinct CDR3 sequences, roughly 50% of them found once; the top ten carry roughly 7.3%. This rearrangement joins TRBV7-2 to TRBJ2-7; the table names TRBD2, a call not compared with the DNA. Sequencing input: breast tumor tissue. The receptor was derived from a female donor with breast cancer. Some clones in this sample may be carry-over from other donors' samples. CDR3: CASSFYICSAETLPGGSVGEQYF.